The present T cell receptor (beta chain) was sequenced within a study of shared clonotypes between healthy human individuals. The V gene's germline CDR1 is MNHEY and CDR2 SVGAGI. V was shortened by 0 bases and J by 1 base, with 6 bases between the two germline ends. CDR3 length: 14 residues. The genomic DNA of each subset was split evenly across several immunoSEQ plates. Sequenced by immunoSEQ multiplex PCR; TCRdb stores in-frame clones only, minus some. Altogether roughly 1,800,000 clones are present, about 95% being singletons, with the ten largest covering around 1%. This clone was picked up one time. Its specificity is not known. Whole-study results and caveats: Sharing across four donors was highest in naive CD4 (approximately 5%) and lowest in memory CD8 (roughly 0.4%). Blood was the only sampled material, and tissue repertoires likely differ. It was anticipated that sequencing depth would influence how many clonotypes donors shared.

It was CD45RO-negative cells, positively selected for CCR7, that made up naive CD8 cells, with terminally differentiated effector memory CD45RA+ cells excluded. This rearrangement joins TRBV6-5 to TRBJ1-2; D uncertain. The receptor comes from a man between 18 and 35 years old in good health. The material sequenced was naive CD8+ T cells sorted from blood. The CDR3 loop reads CASSYSRSNYGYTF. The CDR3 nucleotides are TGTGCCAGCAGTTACTCGAGGAGTAACTATGGCTACACCTTC.